This T cell receptor beta chain was retrieved from a study of T cells in Graves' hyperthyroidism and ophthalmopathy. Whole-study results and caveats: Most thyroid clonotypes that were expanded above 0.001 also turned up in blood.

V was pared by 6 bases and J by 5 bases, with 13 bases between. The germline V gene encodes CDR1 SNHLY and CDR2 FYNNEI. The CDR3 is 13 residues long. Comment on this clonotype: Its antigen is currently unknown.

It was RNA transcripts that yielded the amplified TCR beta CDR3 regions. The TCR CDR3 first-round RT-PCR relied on the HTBI primer set. MiXCR, applied by TCRdb to the multiplex PCR reads, yields one record per CDR3 protein. This sample has a few hundred thousand distinct CDR3 sequences, with 46% found just once. The source material was peripheral blood or thyroid tissue (not recorded which). The clonotype was recovered from a woman under 30 with Graves' hyperthyroidism. This chain joins TRBV2 and TRBJ2-5; TRBD1 or TRBD2 may be the D gene (5 bases each). CDR3 region: CASSWVWGETQYF. The CDR3 DNA is TGTGCCAGCAGCTGGGTCTGGGGGGAGACCCAGTACTTC.